The 19 T cell receptor beta chains given below trace back to one sample, sequenced in a study of T-cell memory formation after mild COVID-19. TCRdb processed the 5' RACE reads anew with MiXCR; each CDR3 protein has one entry. This table has around 370,000 distinct CDR3 sequences, over 20% appearing once. Sequencing used PBMCs or a T cell subset sorted from them (not recorded which). These receptors were collected from an adult woman who had mild COVID-19 (a few samples of this study predate the infection). Cell type and time point are not known.

V and J are TRBV12-3 or TRBV12-4 and TRBJ2-5; D not resolved. This CDR3 contains 13 residues. V was trimmed by 6 bases and J by 4 bases, leaving 12 bases between them. CDR3 nucleotides: TGTGCCAGCAGAAAAACCGTACCAGAGACCCAGTACTTC. Residues: CASRKTVPETQYF.

The sample holds a few counts of this clonotype. The chain couples TRBV6-1 to TRBJ2-2, with 10 bases identical to TRBD1. This CDR3 comprises 15 residues. CDR1 and CDR2 (germline): MNHNS, SASEGT. Unmatched junction bases numbered 4, after V lost 3 bases and J lost 6 bases. The CDR3 DNA is TGTGCCAGCAGTGAGGAGACAGGGGGCCCCGGGGAGCTGTTTTTT. Translating it yields CASSEETGGPGELFF.

This clonotype showed up just a few times. The chain links TRBV10-1 to TRBJ2-7; D might be TRBD1 (5 bases). The CDR3 spans 13 residues. The V and J ends lost 5 bases and 2 bases respectively, with 10 bases between them. Germline V gene lookup returns CDR1 WNHNN and CDR2 SYGVQD (reference sequence). CDR3 in DNA: TGCGCCAGCAGTCGCCCCAGGGCCTACGAGCAGTACTTC. Protein sequence: CASSRPRAYEQYF.

The chain carries TRBV10-3 and TRBJ2-1, with TRBD2 identical over 8 bases. The germline gives CDR1 ENHRY, CDR2 SYGVKD. V was pared by 6 bases and J by 0 bases, with 7 bases of the junction left unmatched. The CDR3 runs to 16 residues. CDR3: CAISNSGTSSYNEQFF. The CDR3 bases are TGTGCCATCAGCAATAGCGGGACCAGCTCCTACAATGAGCAGTTCTTC.

In its sample, this clonotype was seen a few times. The chain joins TRBV5-1 to TRBJ2-1; D is uncertain. The V gene's germline CDR1 is SGHRS and CDR2 YFSETQ. The CDR3 extends over 14 amino acids. Trimming removed 1 base at V and 4 bases at J, with 9 bases between. The CDR3 coding sequence is TGCGCCAGCAGCTTGAGGGTTGAATACAATGAGCAGTTCTTC. It yields the protein CASSLRVEYNEQFF.

The chain uses TRBV6-6 and TRBJ2-7; no definite D call. Germline CDR1 is MNHNY and CDR2 is SVGAGI (reference sequence). The CDR3 contains 13 residues. V lost 6 bases and J 5 bases, leaving 14 bases between the germline ends. In DNA, the CDR3 is TGTGCCAGCAGCTATTCCTGGCAGAACGAGCAGTACTTC. Its protein is CASSYSWQNEQYF.

Turning to this clonotype: The junction does not match germline at one end; this may be a read error. The V gene is TRBV2, the J gene TRBJ1-5; D is unresolved. The germline V gene encodes CDR1 SNHLY and CDR2 FYNNEI. The CDR3 contains 11 residues. The CDR3 region has the DNA TGTGCCAGCAGTGACCATCAGCCCAAGCATTTT. It specifies CASSDHQPKHF.

The chain has TRBV19 and TRBJ2-4, with 14 bases that match TRBD2. Germline values: CDR1 LNHDA, CDR2 SQIVND (reference sequence). This CDR3 has 19 residues. V gave up 5 bases and J gave up 7 bases; unmatched junction bases: 16. The CDR3 DNA reads as TGTGCCAGTAGTTCCCATCGACTAGCGGGAGGGCCCCGAGAGAACATTCAGTACTTC. Protein sequence: CASSSHRLAGGPRENIQYF.

V gene TRBV10-3 combines with J gene TRBJ1-5, with D possibly being TRBD1 (6 bases). This CDR3 has 16 amino acids. Germline values: CDR1 ENHRY, CDR2 SYGVKD. The V and J ends lost 0 bases and 2 bases respectively, with 11 bases between them. The chain's CDR3 is CAISESGEGGNQPQHF. CDR3 bases: TGTGCCATCAGTGAGTCTGGGGAGGGGGGCAATCAGCCCCAGCATTTT.

This clonotype came up a few times. The J gene is TRBJ1-1, the V gene TRBV18; D uncertain. This CDR3 is built from 15 residues. V was pared by 0 bases and J by 3 bases, with 11 bases between. Germline CDR1 is KGHSH and CDR2 is LQKENI. CDR3 sequence reads: CASSPPNYMDTEAFF. CDR3 in DNA: TGTGCCAGCTCACCACCAAACTACATGGACACTGAAGCTTTCTTT. Variable domain in full (rest from reference TRBV18 and TRBJ1-1): NAGVMQNPRHLVRRRGQEARLRCSPMKGHSHVYWYRQLPEEGLKFMVYLQKENIIDESGMPKERFSAEFPKEGPSILRIQQVVRGDSAAYFCASSPPNYMDTEAFFGQGTRLTVV.

The V gene is TRBV20-1, the J gene TRBJ2-3; 9 nucleotides match TRBD2. Per the germline V gene, CDR1 is DFQATT and CDR2 is SNEGSKA (reference sequence). V shed 2 bases and J 5 bases; nucleotides not matched to a gene: 5. The CDR3 totals 14 residues. CDR3 coding DNA: TGCAGTGCTAGATTACTAGCGGGCGAAGATACGCAGTATTTT. Its protein is CSARLLAGEDTQYF.

This chain joins TRBV4-1 and TRBJ2-7, with TRBD2 as a possible D gene (6 bases). The CDR3 contains 18 residues. Germline V gives CDR1 MGHRA, CDR2 YSYEKL. V was trimmed by 0 bases and J by 0 bases, leaving 18 bases between them. The CDR3 DNA is TGCGCCAGCAGCCAAGATCCGCCCGTCGGGGGACTCTCCTACGAGCAGTACTTC. It translates to CASSQDPPVGGLSYEQYF.

This clonotype has a count of ten or more. The chain joins TRBV6-4 to TRBJ2-2; D gene uncertain. The germline V gene encodes CDR1 MRHNA and CDR2 SNTAGT. This CDR3 comprises 13 residues. V lost 3 bases and J lost 0, with 2 bases in between. CDR3 DNA: TGTGCCAGCAGTGATACGAACACCGGGGAGCTGTTTTTT. It encodes CASSDTNTGELFF.

The rearrangement links TRBV18 to TRBJ2-3; D uncertain. The germline V gene has CDR1 KGHSH and CDR2 LQKENI. The CDR3 runs to 12 residues. The germline V and J ends were trimmed by 4 bases and 6 bases, with 8 bases remaining between them. CDR3 in amino acids: CASSQARDTQYF. Written as DNA, the CDR3 is TGTGCCAGCTCACAGGCTCGCGATACGCAGTATTTT.

This clonotype turned up a few times. This chain uses TRBV9 with TRBJ2-7; 9 bases map to TRBD1. Trimming took 3 bases from V and 10 from J; bases not matched to a gene: 5. Germline V gene data show CDR1 as SGDLS and CDR2 as YYNGEE. The CDR3 spans 12 residues. CDR3 residues: CASSATGGGQYF. CDR3 bases: TGTGCCAGCAGCGCAACAGGGGGCGGACAGTACTTC.

The gene calls are TRBV12-3 or TRBV12-4 and TRBJ2-7, with D unresolved. V was cut by 6 bases and J by 3 bases, with 9 bases left in between. The length of the CDR3 is 12 residues. CDR3: CASSYGRYEQYF. The CDR3 region has the DNA TGTGCCAGCAGCTATGGGCGCTACGAGCAGTACTTC.

In this sample, this clonotype turned up a few times. The chain couples TRBV24-1 to TRBJ2-1, with D possibly being TRBD1 or TRBD2 (6 bases each). CDR3 size: 20 residues. Germline CDR1 and CDR2: KGHDR and SFDVKD. Trimming removed 6 bases from V and 1 base from J, with 27 bases in between. The CDR3 loop reads CATSTKITPTQGRSYNEQFF. As DNA, the CDR3 is TGTGCCACCAGTACGAAGATTACCCCCACCCAGGGGAGGTCCTACAATGAGCAGTTCTTC.

The V and J genes are TRBV7-2 and TRBJ2-3; TRBD2 agrees at 10 bases. CDR1 SGHTA and CDR2 FQGNSA come from the germline V gene. CDR3 length: 15 residues. V gave up 6 bases and J gave up 2 bases; unmatched junction bases: 5. The CDR3 protein is CASRSGTSVTDTQYF. The CDR3 region has the DNA TGTGCCAGCAGAAGCGGGACTAGCGTCACAGATACGCAGTATTTT. The whole variable domain, filled in from reference TRBV7-2 and TRBJ2-3, reads GAGVSQSPSNKVTEKGKDVELRCDPISGHTALYWYRQSLGQGLEFLIYFQGNSAPDKSGLPSDRFSAERTGGSVSTLTIQRTQQEDSAVYLCASRSGTSVTDTQYFGPGTRLTVL.

This clonotype has more than one count but fewer than ten. The chain recombines TRBV6-1 with TRBJ2-7; 8 bases are shared with TRBD1. The CDR3 spans 14 residues. V shed 6 bases, J shed 9 bases, and the junction held 13 bases outside the gene matches. From germline, CDR1 is MNHNS and CDR2 SASEGT. CDR3 sequence: CASRVTGDLSGQYF. CDR3 DNA sequence: TGTGCCAGCAGGGTGACAGGGGACCTTTCAGGGCAGTACTTC.